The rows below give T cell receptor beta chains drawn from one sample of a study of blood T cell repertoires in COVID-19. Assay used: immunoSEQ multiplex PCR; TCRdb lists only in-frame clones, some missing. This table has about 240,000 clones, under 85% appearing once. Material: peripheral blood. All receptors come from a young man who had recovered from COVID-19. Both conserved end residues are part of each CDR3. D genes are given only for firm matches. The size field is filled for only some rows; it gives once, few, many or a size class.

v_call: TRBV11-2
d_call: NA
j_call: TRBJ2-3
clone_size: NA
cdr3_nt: TGTGCCAGCAGCTTAAATTTGAGGCCGGGGAGCCGCACAGATACGCAGTATTTT
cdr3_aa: CASSLNLRPGSRTDTQYF

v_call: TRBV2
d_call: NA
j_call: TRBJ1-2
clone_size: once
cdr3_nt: TGTGCCAGCAGTGTAGGGACACCGCGGTATGGCTACACCTTC
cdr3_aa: CASSVGTPRYGYTF

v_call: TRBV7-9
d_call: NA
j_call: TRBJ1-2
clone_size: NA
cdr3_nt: TGTGCCAGCAGCCCGGAGGGTGGGGTGGGCTATGGCTACACCTTC
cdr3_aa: CASSPEGGVGYGYTF

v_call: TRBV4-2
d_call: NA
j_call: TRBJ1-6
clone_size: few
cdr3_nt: TGTGCCAGCAGCCAAGCCCTGATGCGAGGAAGTTCACCCCTCCACTTT
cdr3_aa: CASSQALMRGSSPLHF

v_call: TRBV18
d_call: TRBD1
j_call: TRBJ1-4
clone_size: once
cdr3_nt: TGTGCCAGCTCACGGGACAGTAATGAAAAACTGTTTTTT
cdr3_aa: CASSRDSNEKLFF

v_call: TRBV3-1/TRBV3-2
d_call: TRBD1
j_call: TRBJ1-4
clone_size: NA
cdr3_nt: TGTGCCAGCAGCCTCCAGGGGGGCATAGGAAAACTGTTTTTT
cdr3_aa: CASSLQGGIGKLFF

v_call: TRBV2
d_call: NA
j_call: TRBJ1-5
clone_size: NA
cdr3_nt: TGTGCCAGCAAGGCAGGGGAAAGTCAGCCCCAGCATTTT
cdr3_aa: CASKAGESQPQHF

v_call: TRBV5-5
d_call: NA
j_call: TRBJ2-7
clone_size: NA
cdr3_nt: TGTGCCAGCAGCTTAGGGTTTTCCACGGGGACCTACGAGCAGTACTTC
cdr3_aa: CASSLGFSTGTYEQYF

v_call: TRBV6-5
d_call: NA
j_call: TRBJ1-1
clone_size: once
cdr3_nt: TGTGCCAGCAGGGACAATTGGTTTGTGACTGAAGCTTTCTTT
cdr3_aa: CASRDNWFVTEAFF

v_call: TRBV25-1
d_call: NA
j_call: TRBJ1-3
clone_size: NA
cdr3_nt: TGTGCCAGCAGCAGAGATCCGGGTGCTGGAAACACCATATATTTT
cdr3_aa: CASSRDPGAGNTIYF

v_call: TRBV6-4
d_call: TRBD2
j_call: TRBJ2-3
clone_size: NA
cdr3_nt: TGTGCCAGCAGTGTCAGCGGGGGGAGCACAGATACGCAGTATTTT
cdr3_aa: CASSVSGGSTDTQYF

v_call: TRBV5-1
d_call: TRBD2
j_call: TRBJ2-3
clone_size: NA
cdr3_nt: TGCGCCAGCAGCTTCGGGAGCGGGGGGGCAGATACGCAGTATTTT
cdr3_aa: CASSFGSGGADTQYF

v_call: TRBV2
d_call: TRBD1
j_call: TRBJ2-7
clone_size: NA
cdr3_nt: TGTGCCAGCAGCCTAAAGGGGGGACAGGTTCCTTACGAGCAGTACTTC
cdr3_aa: CASSLKGGQVPYEQYF

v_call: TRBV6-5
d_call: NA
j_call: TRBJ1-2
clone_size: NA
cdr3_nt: TGTGCCAGCAGTTACCGGGGTGGCTACACCTTC
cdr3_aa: CASSYRGGYTF

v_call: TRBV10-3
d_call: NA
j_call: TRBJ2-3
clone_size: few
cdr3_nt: TGTGCCATCAGCGAACCACAGGGTCGCCAGACGCAGTATTTT
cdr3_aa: CAISEPQGRQTQYF

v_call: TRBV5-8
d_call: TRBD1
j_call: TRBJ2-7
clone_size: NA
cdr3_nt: TGTGCCAGCAGCCCAGGGACAGTAGTATACGAGCAGTACTTC
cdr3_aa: CASSPGTVVYEQYF

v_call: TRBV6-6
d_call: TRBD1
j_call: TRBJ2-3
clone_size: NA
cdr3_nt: TGTGCCAGCATCCGCGGACAGGACCACGATACGCAGTATTTT
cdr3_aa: CASIRGQDHDTQYF

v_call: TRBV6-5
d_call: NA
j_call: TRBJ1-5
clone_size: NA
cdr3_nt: TGTGCCAGCAGTTACGGCCTACAGGGCGGGCCCCAGCATTTT
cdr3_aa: CASSYGLQGGPQHF

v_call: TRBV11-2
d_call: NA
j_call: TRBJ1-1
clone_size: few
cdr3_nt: TGTGCCAGCAGCTCCGCAGTGAACACTGAAGCTTTCTTT
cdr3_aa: CASSSAVNTEAFF

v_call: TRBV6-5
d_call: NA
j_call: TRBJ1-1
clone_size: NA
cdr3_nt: TGTGCCAGCAGTTACATCGAGGGTAGCACTGAAGCTTTCTTT
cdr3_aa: CASSYIEGSTEAFF

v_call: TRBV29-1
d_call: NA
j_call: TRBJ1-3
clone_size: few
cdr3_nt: TGCAGCGTTGGGTCAGATGGAAACACCATATATTTT
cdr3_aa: CSVGSDGNTIYF

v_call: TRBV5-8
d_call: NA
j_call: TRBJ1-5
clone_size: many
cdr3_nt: TGTGCCAGCAGCGGCGGTGTAGCTCGGAATCAGCCCCAGCATTTT
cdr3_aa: CASSGGVARNQPQHF

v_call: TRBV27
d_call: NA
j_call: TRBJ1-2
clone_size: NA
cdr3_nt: TGTGCCAGCAGTTTTTTCCGGGACACTCCTTATGGCTACACCTTC
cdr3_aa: CASSFFRDTPYGYTF

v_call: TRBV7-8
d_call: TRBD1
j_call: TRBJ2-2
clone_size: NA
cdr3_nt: TGTGCCAGCAGCTACCCGGGACAGGGGAACACCGGGGAGCTGTTTTTT
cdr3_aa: CASSYPGQGNTGELFF

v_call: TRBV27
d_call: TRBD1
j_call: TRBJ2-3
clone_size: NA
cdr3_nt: TGTGCCAGCAGTTTTGAGACAGGGTCCCCAGATACGCAGTATTTT
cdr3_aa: CASSFETGSPDTQYF

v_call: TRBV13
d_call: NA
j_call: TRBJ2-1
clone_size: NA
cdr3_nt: TGTGCCAGCAGCGACGGAGGGTCAAATTACAATGAGCAGTTCTTC
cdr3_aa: CASSDGGSNYNEQFF

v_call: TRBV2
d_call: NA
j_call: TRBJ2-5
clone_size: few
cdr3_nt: TGTGCCACCAGCCATGAGGGCCCTAGGGGGGAGACCCAGTACTTC
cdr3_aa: CATSHEGPRGETQYF

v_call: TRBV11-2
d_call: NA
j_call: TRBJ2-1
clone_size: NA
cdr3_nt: TGTGCCAGCAGCGAGCATATAAAGGGGAATGAGCAGTTCTTC
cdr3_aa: CASSEHIKGNEQFF

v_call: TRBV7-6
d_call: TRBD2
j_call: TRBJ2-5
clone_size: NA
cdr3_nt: TGTGCCAGCAGCGCGAGGGGAAGCGGGGGGGAGACCCAGTACTTC
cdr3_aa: CASSARGSGGETQYF

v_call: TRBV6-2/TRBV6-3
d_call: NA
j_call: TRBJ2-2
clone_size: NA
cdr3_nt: TGTGCCAGCAGTTCCGACAAAGCCACCGGGGAGCTGTTTTTT
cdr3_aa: CASSSDKATGELFF

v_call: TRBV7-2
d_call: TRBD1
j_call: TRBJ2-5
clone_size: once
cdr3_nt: TGTGCCAGCAGCTTAGTAGGTAACAGGGGTGAGACCCAGTACTTC
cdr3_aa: CASSLVGNRGETQYF

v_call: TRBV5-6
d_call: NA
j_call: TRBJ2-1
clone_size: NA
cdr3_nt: TGTGCCAGCAGCTTGGCGAGGGCCAATGAGCAGTTCTTC
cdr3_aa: CASSLARANEQFF

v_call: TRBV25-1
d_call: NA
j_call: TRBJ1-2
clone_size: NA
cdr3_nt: TGTGCCAGCAGTGGAGAGGCGATCTATGGCTACACCTTC
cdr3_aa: CASSGEAIYGYTF

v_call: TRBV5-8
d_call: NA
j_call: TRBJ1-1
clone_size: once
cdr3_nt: TGTGCCAGCAGCTTGGGTCCAGGGAACACTGAAGCTTTCTTT
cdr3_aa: CASSLGPGNTEAFF

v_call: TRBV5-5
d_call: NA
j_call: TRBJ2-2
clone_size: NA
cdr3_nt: TGTGCCAGCCGATACCGGGTCCTCGGGGAGCTGTTTTTT
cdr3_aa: CASRYRVLGELFF

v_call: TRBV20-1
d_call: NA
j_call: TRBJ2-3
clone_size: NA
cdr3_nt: TGCAGTGCTAGAGCGGGACTGGGGCAGTATTTT
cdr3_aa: CSARAGLGQYF

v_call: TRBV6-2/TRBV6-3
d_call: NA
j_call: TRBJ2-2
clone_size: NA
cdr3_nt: TGTGCCAGCAGCACACACGACACCGGGGAGCTGTTTTTT
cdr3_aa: CASSTHDTGELFF

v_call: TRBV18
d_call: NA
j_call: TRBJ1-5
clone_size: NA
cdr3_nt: TGTGCCAGCTCACCACGTCAGGATGCTAAGCCCCAGCATTTT
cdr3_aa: CASSPRQDAKPQHF

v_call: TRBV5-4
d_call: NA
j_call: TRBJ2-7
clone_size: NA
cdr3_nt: TGTGCCAGCAGCTTGGAACAGGAGAGCTCCTACGAGCAGTACTTC
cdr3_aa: CASSLEQESSYEQYF

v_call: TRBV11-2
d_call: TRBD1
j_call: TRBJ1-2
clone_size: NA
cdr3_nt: TGTGCCAGCAGCTCTACAGGGGGAGGGGGCTATGGCTACACCTTC
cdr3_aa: CASSSTGGGGYGYTF

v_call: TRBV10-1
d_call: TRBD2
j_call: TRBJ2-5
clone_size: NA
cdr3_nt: TGCGCCAGCAGTGGGGGACTAGCGGGGTTACAGACCCAGTACTTC
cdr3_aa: CASSGGLAGLQTQYF

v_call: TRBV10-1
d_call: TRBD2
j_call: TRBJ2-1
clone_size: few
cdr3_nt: TGCGCCAGCAGCCCCTTGGGGGGGAACTCCTACAATGAGCAGTTCTTC
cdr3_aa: CASSPLGGNSYNEQFF

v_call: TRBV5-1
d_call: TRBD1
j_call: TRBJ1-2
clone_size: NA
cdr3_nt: TGCGCCAGCAGCCCCGGGACAGGGGCTAACTATGGCTACACCTTC
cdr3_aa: CASSPGTGANYGYTF

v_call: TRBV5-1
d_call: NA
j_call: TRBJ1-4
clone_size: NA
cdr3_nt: TGCGCCAGCAGCTTGGCCAGTGGACGGGGGAATGAAAAACTGTTTTTT
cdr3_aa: CASSLASGRGNEKLFF

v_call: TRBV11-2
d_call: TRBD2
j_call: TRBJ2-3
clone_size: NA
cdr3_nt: TGTGCCAGCAGCTCCCCCCAAAAGCGGGGGGGCGGCACAGATACGCAGTATTTT
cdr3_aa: CASSSPQKRGGGTDTQYF

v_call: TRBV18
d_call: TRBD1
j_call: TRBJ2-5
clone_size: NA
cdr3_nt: TGTGCCAGCTCTCATACCGGGACAGGGAGAGAGACCCAGTACTTC
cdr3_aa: CASSHTGTGRETQYF

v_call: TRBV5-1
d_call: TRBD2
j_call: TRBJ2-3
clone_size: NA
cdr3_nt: TGCGCCAGCAGCTCCCTGACTAGCGGGGGGGCAGATACGCAGTATTTT
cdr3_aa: CASSSLTSGGADTQYF

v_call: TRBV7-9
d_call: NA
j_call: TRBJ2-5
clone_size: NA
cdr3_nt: TGTGCCAGCAGTCAGGGACAAGAGACCCAGTACTTC
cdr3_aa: CASSQGQETQYF